This T cell receptor (beta chain) comes out of a study of radiation and T cells in renal cell carcinoma. This CDR3 has 13 amino acids. V lost 2 bases and J 8 bases, leaving 12 bases between the germline ends. From germline, CDR1 is KGHSH and CDR2 LQKENI. Sequencing used immunoSEQ multiplex PCR; TCRdb keeps in-frame clones, though not all of them. The table shows about 25,000 clones, with about three fifths occurring only once. Treatment in this sample: treatment-naive control, cytoreductive nephrectomy. Control samples are tumors resected by cytoreductive nephrectomy without prior radiation. Clear cell pathology was present in this patient's renal cell carcinoma. This clone was detected a few times.

The chain is built from TRBV18 and TRBJ1-1; perhaps TRBD1 as D (5 bases). This TCR came from a man aged 40-49 years with renal cell carcinoma. This specimen consisted of tumor tissue, obtained from a patient whose treatment was nephrectomy without radiotherapy. The CDR3 nucleotides read TGTGCCAGCTCACCAACTAATGGGGCAGAAGCTTTCTTT. It codes for CASSPTNGAEAFF.